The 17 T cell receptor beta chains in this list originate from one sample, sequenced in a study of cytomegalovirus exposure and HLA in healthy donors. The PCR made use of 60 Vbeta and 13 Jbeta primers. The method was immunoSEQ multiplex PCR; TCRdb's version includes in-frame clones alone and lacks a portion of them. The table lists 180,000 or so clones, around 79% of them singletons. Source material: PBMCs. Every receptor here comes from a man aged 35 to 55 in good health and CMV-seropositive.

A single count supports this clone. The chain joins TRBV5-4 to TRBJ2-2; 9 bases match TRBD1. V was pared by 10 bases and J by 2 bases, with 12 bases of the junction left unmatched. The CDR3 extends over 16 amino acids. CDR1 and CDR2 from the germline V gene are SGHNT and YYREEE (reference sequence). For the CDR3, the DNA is TGTGCCGCAAAGGGGGGGGGACAGGGAAACACCGGGGAGCTGTTTTTT. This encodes CAAKGGGQGNTGELFF.

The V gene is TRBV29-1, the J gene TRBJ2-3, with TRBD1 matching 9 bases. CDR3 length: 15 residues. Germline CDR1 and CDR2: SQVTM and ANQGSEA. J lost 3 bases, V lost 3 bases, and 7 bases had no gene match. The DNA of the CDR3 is TGCAGCGTTGAGTTAGGACAGGGGAGGACAGATACGCAGTATTTT. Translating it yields CSVELGQGRTDTQYF.

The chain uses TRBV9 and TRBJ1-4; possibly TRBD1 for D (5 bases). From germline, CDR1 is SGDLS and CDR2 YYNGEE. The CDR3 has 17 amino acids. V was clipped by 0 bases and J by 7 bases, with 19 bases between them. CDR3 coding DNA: TGTGCCAGCAGCGTAGAGGGGTTCGAGCCTGGCGGTGAAAAACTGTTTTTT. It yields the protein CASSVEGFEPGGEKLFF.

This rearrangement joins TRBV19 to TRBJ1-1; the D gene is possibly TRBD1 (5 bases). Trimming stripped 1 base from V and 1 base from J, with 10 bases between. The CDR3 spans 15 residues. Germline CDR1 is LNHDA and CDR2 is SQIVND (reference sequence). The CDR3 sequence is CASSIVGQGNTEAFF. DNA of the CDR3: TGTGCCAGTAGTATAGTAGGGCAGGGGAACACTGAAGCTTTCTTT.

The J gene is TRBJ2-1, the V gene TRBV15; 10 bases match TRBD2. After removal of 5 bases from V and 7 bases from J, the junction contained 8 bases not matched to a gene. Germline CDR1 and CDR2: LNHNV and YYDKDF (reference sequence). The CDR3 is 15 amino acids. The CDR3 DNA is TGTGCCACCAGCGAAAGCGGGAGGGCCGTAAATGAGCAGTTCTTC. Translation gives CATSESGRAVNEQFF.

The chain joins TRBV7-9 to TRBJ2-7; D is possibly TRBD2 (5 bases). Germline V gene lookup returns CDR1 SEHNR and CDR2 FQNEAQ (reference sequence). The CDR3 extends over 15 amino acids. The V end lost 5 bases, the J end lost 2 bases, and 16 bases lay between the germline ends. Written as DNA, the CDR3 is TGTGCCAGCAGCGGGCCTCGTGAGGGCGCCTACGAGCAGTACTTC. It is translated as CASSGPREGAYEQYF.

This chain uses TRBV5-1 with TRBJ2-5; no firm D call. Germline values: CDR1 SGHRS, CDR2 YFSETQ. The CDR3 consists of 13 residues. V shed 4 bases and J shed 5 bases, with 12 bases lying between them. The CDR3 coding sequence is TGCGCCAGCAGCGTGGCCCCCCGGGAGACCCAGTACTTC. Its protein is CASSVAPRETQYF.

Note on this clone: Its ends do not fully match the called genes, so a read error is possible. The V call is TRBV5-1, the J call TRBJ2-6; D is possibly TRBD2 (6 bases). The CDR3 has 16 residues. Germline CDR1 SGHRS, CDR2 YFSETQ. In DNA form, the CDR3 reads TGCGCCAGCAGCTTGGGTTGGAGGGCTGGGGCCAACGGCCTGACTTTC. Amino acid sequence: CASSLGWRAGANGLTF. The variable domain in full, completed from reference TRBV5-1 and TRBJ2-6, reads KAGVTQTPRYLIKTRGQQVTLSCSPISGHRSVSWYQQTPGQGLQFLFEYFSETQRNKGNFPGRFSGRQFSNSRSEMNVSTLELGDSALYLCASSLGWRAGANGLTFGAGSRLTVL.

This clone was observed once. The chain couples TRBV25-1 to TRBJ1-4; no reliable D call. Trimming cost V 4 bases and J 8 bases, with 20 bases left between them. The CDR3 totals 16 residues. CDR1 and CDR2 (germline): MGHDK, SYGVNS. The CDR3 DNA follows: TGTGCCAGCAGTGCCCGGGCCGGGGATAATAGAGAAAAACTGTTTTTT. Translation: CASSARAGDNREKLFF.

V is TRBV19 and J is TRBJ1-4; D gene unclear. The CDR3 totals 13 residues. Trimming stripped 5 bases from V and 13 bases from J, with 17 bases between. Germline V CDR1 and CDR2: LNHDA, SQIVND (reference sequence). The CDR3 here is CASSPPRWAGLFF. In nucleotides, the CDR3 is TGTGCCAGTAGTCCCCCCCGGTGGGCAGGACTGTTTTTT.

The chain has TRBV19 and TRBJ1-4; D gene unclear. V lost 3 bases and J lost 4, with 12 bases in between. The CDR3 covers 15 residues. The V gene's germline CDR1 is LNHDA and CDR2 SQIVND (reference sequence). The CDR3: CASSIRLRDNEKLFF. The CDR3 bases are TGTGCCAGTAGTATTCGGCTGAGGGATAATGAAAAACTGTTTTTT.

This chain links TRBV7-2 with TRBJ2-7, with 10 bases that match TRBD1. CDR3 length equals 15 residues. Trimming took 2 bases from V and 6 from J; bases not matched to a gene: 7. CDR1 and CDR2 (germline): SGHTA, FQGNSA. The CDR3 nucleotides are TGTGCCAGCAGCTTACAAGGGACAGGGGCCAGCGAGCAGTACTTC. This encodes CASSLQGTGASEQYF.

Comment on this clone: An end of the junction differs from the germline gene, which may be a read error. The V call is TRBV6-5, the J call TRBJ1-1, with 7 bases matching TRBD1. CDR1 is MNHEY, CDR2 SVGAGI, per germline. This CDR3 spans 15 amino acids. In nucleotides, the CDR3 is TGTGCCAGCAGTTTGGTGCAGGGGGGTGGCACTAAAGCTTTCTTT. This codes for CASSLVQGGGTKAFF.

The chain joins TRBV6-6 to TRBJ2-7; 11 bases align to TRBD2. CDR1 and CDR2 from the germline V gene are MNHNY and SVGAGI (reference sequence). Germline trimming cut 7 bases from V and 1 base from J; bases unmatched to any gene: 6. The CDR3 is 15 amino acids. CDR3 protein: CASIQGTSGSYEQYF. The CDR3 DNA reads TGTGCCAGCATTCAGGGGACTAGCGGTTCCTACGAGCAGTACTTC.

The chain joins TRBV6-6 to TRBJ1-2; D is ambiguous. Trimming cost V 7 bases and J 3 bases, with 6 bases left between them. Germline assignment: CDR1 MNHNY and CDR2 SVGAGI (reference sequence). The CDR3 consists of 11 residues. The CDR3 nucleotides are TGTGCCAGCAAGTTAGACTATGGCTACACCTTC. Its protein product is CASKLDYGYTF.

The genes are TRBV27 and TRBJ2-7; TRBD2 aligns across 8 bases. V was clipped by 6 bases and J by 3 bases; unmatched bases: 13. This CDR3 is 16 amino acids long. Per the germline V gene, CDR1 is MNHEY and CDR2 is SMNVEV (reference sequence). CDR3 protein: CASRQSPGRASYEQYF. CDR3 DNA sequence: TGTGCCAGCAGGCAGAGCCCCGGGAGGGCTAGCTACGAGCAGTACTTC.

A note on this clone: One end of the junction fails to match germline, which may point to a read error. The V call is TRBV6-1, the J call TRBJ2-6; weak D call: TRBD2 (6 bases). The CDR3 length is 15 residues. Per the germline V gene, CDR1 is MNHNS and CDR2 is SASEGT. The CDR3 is CAVARGNSGANGLTF. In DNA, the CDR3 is TGTGCCGTAGCCCGGGGGAACTCTGGGGCCAACGGCCTGACTTTC.